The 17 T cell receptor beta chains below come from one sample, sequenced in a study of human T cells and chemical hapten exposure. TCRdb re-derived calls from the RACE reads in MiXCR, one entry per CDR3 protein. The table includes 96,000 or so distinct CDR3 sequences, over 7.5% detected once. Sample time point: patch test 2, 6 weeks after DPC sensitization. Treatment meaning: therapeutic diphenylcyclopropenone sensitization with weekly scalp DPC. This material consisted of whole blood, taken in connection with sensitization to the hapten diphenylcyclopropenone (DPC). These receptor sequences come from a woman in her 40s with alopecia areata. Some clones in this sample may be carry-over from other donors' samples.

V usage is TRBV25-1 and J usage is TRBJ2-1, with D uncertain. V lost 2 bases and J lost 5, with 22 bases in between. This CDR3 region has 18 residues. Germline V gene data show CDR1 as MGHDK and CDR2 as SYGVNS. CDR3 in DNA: TGTGCCAGCAGTGAAGGGTCTTGGCCTTCCCCCCCCCACAATGAGCAGTTCTTC. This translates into CASSEGSWPSPPHNEQFF. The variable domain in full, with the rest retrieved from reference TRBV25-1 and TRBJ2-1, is EADIYQTPRYLVIGTGKKITLECSQTMGHDKMYWYQQDPGMELHLIHYSYGVNSTEKGDLSSESTVSRIRTEHFPLTLESARPSHTSQYLCASSEGSWPSPPHNEQFFGPGTRLTVL.

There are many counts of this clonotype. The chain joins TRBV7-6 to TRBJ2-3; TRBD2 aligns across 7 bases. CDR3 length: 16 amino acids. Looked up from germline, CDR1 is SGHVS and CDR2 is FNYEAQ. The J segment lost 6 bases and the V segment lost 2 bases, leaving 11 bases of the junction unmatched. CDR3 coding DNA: TGTGCCAGCAGCTTATCATCACTAGCGAAGCGGGATACGCAGTATTTT. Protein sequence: CASSLSSLAKRDTQYF.

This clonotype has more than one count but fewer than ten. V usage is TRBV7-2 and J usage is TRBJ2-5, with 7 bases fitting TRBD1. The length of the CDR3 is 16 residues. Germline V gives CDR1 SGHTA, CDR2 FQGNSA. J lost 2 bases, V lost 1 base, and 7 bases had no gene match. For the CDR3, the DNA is TGTGCCAGCAGCTTAGGCCCGACAGGGTCTCAAGAGACCCAGTACTTC. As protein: CASSLGPTGSQETQYF.

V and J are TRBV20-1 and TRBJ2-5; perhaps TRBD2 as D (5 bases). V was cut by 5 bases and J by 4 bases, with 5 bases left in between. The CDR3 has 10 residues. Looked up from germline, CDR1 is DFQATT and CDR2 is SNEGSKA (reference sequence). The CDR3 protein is CSAGGETQYF. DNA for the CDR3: TGCAGTGCTGGAGGAGAGACCCAGTACTTC.

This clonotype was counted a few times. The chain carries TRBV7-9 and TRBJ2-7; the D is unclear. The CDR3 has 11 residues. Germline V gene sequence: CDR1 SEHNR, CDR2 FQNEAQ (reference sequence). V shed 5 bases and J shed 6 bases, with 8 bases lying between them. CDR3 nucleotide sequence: TGTGCCAGCAGCCGAGAATCCGAGCAGTACTTC. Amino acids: CASSRESEQYF.

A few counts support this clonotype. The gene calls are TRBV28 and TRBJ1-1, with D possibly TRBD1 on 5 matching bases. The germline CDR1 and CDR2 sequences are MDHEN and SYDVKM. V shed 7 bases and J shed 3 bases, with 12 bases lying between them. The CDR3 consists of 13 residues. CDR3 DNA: TGTGCCAGCACCATGGGGGGGTACACTGAAGCTTTCTTT. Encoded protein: CASTMGGYTEAFF.

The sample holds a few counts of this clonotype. The CDR3 reads CASMRAGAVYEQYF. CDR3 in DNA: TGTGCCAGCATGAGGGCGGGGGCCGTATACGAGCAGTACTTC. The rearrangement links TRBV6-6 to TRBJ2-7, with D possibly matching TRBD2 (7 bases). Trimming left V 7 bases short and J 4 bases short, with 17 bases between. This CDR3 contains 14 residues. Germline V gene sequence: CDR1 MNHNY, CDR2 SVGAGI (reference sequence).

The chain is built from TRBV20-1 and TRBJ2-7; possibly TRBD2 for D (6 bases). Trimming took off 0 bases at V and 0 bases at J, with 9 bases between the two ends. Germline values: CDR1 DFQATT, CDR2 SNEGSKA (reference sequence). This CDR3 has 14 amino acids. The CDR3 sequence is CSARDRGISYEQYF. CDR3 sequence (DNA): TGCAGTGCTAGAGATCGGGGGATCTCCTACGAGCAGTACTTC.

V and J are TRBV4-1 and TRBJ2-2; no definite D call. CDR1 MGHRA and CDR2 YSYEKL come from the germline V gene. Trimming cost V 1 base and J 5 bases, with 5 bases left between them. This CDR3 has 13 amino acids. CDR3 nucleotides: TGCGCCAGCAGCCAAGGGGCAACCGGGGAGCTGTTTTTT. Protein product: CASSQGATGELFF.

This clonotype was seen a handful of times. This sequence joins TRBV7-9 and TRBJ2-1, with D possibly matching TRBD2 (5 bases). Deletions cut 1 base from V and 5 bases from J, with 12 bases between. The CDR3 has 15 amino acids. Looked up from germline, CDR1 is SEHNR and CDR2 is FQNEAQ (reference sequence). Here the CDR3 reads CASSLGKASHNEQFF. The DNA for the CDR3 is TGTGCCAGCAGCTTAGGTAAAGCTAGCCACAATGAGCAGTTCTTC.

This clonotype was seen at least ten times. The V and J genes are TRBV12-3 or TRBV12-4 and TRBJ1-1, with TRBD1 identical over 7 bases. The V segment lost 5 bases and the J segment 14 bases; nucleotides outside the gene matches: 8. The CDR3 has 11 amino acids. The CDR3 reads CASSRQGRGFF. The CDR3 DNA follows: TGTGCCAGCAGTAGACAGGGACGGGGGTTCTTT.

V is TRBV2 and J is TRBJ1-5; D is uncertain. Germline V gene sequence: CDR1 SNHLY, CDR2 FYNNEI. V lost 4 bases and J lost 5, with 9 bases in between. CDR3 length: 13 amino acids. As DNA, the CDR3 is TGTGCCAGCAGTGTCGGCAGCCATCAGCCCCAGCATTTT. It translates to CASSVGSHQPQHF. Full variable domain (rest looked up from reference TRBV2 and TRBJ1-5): EPEVTQTPSHQVTQMGQEVILRCVPISNHLYFYWYRQILGQKVEFLVSFYNNEISEKSEIFDDQFSVERPDGSNFTLKIRSTKLEDSAMYFCASSVGSHQPQHFGDGTRLSIL.

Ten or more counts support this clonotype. The CDR3, as DNA: TGTGCCAGCAGTTTAGCGGGCGGAGCGCAAATCAATGAGCAGTTCTTC. Amino acid sequence: CASSLAGGAQINEQFF. The chain recombines TRBV12-3 or TRBV12-4 with TRBJ2-1; D unclear. The CDR3 covers 16 residues. Trimming took 0 bases from V and 6 from J, leaving 15 bases between them.

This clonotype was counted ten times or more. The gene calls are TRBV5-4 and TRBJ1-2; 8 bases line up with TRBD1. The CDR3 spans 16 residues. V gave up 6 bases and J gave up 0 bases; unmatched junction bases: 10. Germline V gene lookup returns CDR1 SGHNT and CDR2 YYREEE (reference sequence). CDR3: CASTVGGQAANYGYTF. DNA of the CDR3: TGTGCCAGCACCGTGGGGGGACAGGCAGCTAACTATGGCTACACCTTC.

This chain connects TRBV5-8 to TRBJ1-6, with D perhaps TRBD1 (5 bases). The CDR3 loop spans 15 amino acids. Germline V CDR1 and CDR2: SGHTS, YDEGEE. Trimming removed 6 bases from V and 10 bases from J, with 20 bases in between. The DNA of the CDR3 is TGTGCCAGCACCCCCCTTGGGCAGGGCAGATCACCCCTCCACTTT. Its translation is CASTPLGQGRSPLHF.

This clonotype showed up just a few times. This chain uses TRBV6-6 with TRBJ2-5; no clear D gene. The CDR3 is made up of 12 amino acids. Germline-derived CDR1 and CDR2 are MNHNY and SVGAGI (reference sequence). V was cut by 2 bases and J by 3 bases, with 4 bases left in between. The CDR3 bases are TGTGCCAGCAGTTACACAAAAGAGACCCAGTACTTC. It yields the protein CASSYTKETQYF.

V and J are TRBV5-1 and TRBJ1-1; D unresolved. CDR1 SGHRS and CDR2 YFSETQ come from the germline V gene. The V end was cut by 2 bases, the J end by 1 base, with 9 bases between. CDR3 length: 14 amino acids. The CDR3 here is CASSLSPSNTEAFF. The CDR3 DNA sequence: TGCGCCAGCAGCTTAAGTCCTTCGAACACTGAAGCTTTCTTT.